The following is a T cell receptor (beta chain) sequence with its context. The repertoire was sequenced with immunoSEQ multiplex PCR; TCRdb's copy has only in-frame clones and lacks some. The table lists about 330,000 clones, 80% to 90% of them singletons, with approximately 9.3% in the top ten. CDR3 length: 14 amino acids. The germline gives CDR1 LNHDA, CDR2 SQIVND (reference sequence). Trimming removed 4 bases from V and 3 bases from J; junction bases left unmatched: 3. These data belong to a study of blood T cell repertoires in COVID-19. Looking at the study overall: Collection of acute and convalescent COVID-19 samples took place in the United States, Italy and Spain. In each case, the material was cDNA or gDNA derived from T cells, B-cell-depleted T cells, or PBMCs.

V is TRBV19 and J is TRBJ2-5; 9 bases match TRBD2. Sequenced material: peripheral blood. The receptor was derived from a man younger than 45 with COVID-19, enrolled during active disease. This CDR3 is CASSTLAGEETQYF. CDR3 in DNA: TGTGCCAGTAGTACGTTAGCGGGAGAAGAGACCCAGTACTTC.